This entry lists 7 T cell receptor beta chains sequenced from one sample in a study of patients and donors after allogeneic stem cell transplantation. One entry per CDR3 protein results from TCRdb running MiXCR on the RT-PCR reads. Of roughly 140,000 distinct CDR3 sequences in the sample, 37% were seen once. The specimen was blood, either unsorted or a sorted T cell fraction (not recorded which). These receptors originate from a human donor who was either an allogeneic HSCT recipient or a stem cell or donor lymphocyte infusion donor (not recorded which). It is not recorded whose cells these are; they may come from a transplant donor.

The chain couples TRBV3-1 to TRBJ1-1; D remains ambiguous. V was trimmed by 2 bases and J by 0 bases, leaving 10 bases between them. The CDR3 sequence is 15 residues long. Per germline, CDR1 LGHDT and CDR2 YNNKEL (reference sequence). The DNA for the CDR3 is TGTGCCAGCAGCCAATTTGGAGGGTTGAACACTGAAGCTTTCTTT. It yields the protein CASSQFGGLNTEAFF. Full variable domain (outside the CDR3, taken from reference TRBV3-1 and TRBJ1-1): DTAVSQTPKYLVTQMGNDKSIKCEQNLGHDTMYWYKQDSKKFLKIMFSYNNKELIINETVPNRFSPKSPDKAHLNLHINSLELGDSAVYFCASSQFGGLNTEAFFGQGTRLTVV.

The V call is TRBV6-5, the J call TRBJ1-3; D is unclear. Trimming removed 5 bases at V and 0 bases at J, with 8 bases between. The CDR3 totals 14 residues. Germline V gene lookup returns CDR1 MNHEY and CDR2 SVGAGI. DNA of the CDR3: TGTGCCAGCAGTAATACGAACTCTGGAAACACCATATATTTT. This sequence encodes CASSNTNSGNTIYF.

This clonotype has more than one count but fewer than ten. The CDR3 here is CSAAGQFTGELFF. CDR3 DNA sequence: TGCAGTGCGGCGGGACAGTTCACCGGGGAGCTGTTTTTT. The genes are TRBV20-1 and TRBJ2-2, with D perhaps TRBD1 (7 bases). Trimming pared 6 bases from V and 4 bases from J, leaving 12 bases between. The CDR3 totals 13 residues. CDR1 is DFQATT and CDR2 is SNEGSKA in the germline V gene (reference sequence).

The gene calls are TRBV5-1 and TRBJ1-1; D possibly corresponds to TRBD1 (5 bases). V was pared by 1 base and J by 1 base, with 14 bases between. Germline CDR1 and CDR2: SGHRS and YFSETQ. The CDR3 is 16 residues long. CDR3 DNA sequence: TGCGCCAGCAGCTTGTTTTTGCCAACAGGGAACACTGAAGCTTTCTTT. Translated: CASSLFLPTGNTEAFF.

The chain combines TRBV4-2 with TRBJ2-5; a possible D gene is TRBD1 (5 bases). Germline CDR1 LGHNA, CDR2 YNFKEQ. The CDR3 runs to 17 residues. Between the trimmed V and J ends, which lost 4 bases and 1 base, there was a span of 19 bases. CDR3 nucleotide sequence: TGTGCCAGCAGCCTAATGGGGCCAGGCCTTTCCCAAGAGACCCAGTACTTC. Translated: CASSLMGPGLSQETQYF.

In this sample, this clonotype turned up a few times. The J gene is TRBJ1-1, the V gene TRBV5-1, with TRBD1 matching 9 bases. Germline V lookup: CDR1 SGHRS, CDR2 YFSETQ. The junction had 6 bases not matched to a gene; V was cut back by 4 bases and J by 5 bases. The CDR3 loop spans 14 amino acids. Written as DNA, the CDR3 is TGCGCCAGCAGCCCGGACAGGGGATGGACTGAAGCTTTCTTT. Residues: CASSPDRGWTEAFF.

This clonotype was seen only a few times. V and J are TRBV12-3 or TRBV12-4 and TRBJ2-3, with D possibly matching TRBD2 (6 bases). The length of the CDR3 is 15 residues. V gave up 5 bases and J gave up 0 bases, with 12 bases separating them. CDR3 nucleotide sequence: TGTGCCAGCAGTCCTAGCGCCGTAAGCACAGATACGCAGTATTTT. It encodes CASSPSAVSTDTQYF.